A single TCR beta chain is shown here with its context. The entry originates in a study of blood T cell repertoires in COVID-19. Patients in Seattle were enrolled during active infection, then followed longitudinally. This table comes from immunoSEQ multiplex PCR, and its TCRdb copy is limited to in-frame clones, with some not included. The data contain around 150,000 clones, approximately 90% of them singletons. CDR1 and CDR2 from the germline V gene are SGHNT and YENEEA. This CDR3 region has 13 residues. The J segment lost 12 bases and the V segment lost 5 bases, leaving 5 bases of the junction unmatched.

This chain joins TRBV11-3 and TRBJ2-1, with 12 bases fitting TRBD2. The sequence was collected from a human donor with COVID-19, enrolled during active disease. The donor label of this sample is uncertain. Input material: peripheral blood. The CDR3 region is CASSKTSGGRQFF. The CDR3, as DNA: TGTGCCAGCAGCAAGACTAGCGGGGGCCGGCAGTTCTTC. The full variable domain, completed using reference TRBV11-3 and TRBJ2-1, is EAGVVQSPRYKIIEKKQPVAFWCNPISGHNTLYWYLQNLGQGPELLIRYENEEAVDDSQLPKDRFSAERLKGVDSTLKIQPAELGDSAVYLCASSKTSGGRQFFGPGTRLTVL.